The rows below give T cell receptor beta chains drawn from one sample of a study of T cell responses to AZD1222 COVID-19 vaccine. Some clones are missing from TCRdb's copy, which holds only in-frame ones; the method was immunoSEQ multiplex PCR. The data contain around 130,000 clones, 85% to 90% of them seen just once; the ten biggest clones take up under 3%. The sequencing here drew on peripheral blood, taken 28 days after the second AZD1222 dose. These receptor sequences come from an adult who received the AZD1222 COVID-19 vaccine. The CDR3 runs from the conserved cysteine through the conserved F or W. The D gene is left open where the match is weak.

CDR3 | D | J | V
CASSPSIHEQYF | - | TRBJ2-7 | TRBV18
CASGLRQGDNYGYTF | TRBD1 | TRBJ1-2 | TRBV27
CASSYIGVRTEAFF | - | TRBJ1-1 | TRBV6-5
CASSLNRNTEAFF | - | TRBJ1-1 | TRBV7-8
CASNSLAGRTEKLFF | - | TRBJ1-4 | TRBV2
CASSETGTSNQPQHF | - | TRBJ1-5 | TRBV9
CASSFTGQGTYEQYF | TRBD1 | TRBJ2-7 | TRBV27
CASGRAPFEAFF | - | TRBJ1-1 | TRBV2
CASTGQGLTNYGYTF | TRBD1 | TRBJ1-2 | TRBV6-5
CASSPFPKRNEKLFF | - | TRBJ1-4 | TRBV4-1
CASSLSGTSYTGELFF | TRBD2 | TRBJ2-2 | TRBV19
CASSLRDRWNQETQYF | TRBD1 | TRBJ2-5 | TRBV7-9
CAGSGTGGSNQPQHF | TRBD1 | TRBJ1-5 | TRBV19
CASSQDLGRVGTEAFF | - | TRBJ1-1 | TRBV14
CASSPLPGPLNTIYF | - | TRBJ1-3 | TRBV5-1
CAWSVGTLRNGYTF | - | TRBJ1-2 | TRBV30
CASSNQGNRNSPLHF | - | TRBJ1-6 | TRBV11-2
CASPKTSGEDNEQFF | TRBD2 | TRBJ2-1 | TRBV2
CASSYTGTGDFEQYF | TRBD1 | TRBJ2-7 | TRBV27
CASSERGGYNEKLFF | - | TRBJ1-4 | TRBV6-1
CASSLTWGREKLFF | - | TRBJ1-4 | TRBV5-6
CASSQRSGNTIYF | - | TRBJ1-3 | TRBV2